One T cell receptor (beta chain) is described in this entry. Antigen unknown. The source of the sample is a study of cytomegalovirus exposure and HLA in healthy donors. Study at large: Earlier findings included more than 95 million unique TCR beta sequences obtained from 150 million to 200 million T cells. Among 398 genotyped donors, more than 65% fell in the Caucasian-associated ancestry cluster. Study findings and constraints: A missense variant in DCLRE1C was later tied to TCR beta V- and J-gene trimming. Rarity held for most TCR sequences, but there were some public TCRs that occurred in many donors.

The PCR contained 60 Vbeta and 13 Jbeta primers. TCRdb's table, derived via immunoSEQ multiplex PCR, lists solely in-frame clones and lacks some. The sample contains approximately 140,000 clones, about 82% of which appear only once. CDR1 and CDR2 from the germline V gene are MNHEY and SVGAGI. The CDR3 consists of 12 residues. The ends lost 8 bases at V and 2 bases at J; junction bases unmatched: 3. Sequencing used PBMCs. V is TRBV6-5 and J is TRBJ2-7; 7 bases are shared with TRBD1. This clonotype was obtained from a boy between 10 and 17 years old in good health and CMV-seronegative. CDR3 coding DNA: TGTGCCAGCCGACAGGGCACCTACGAGCAGTACTTC. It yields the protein CASRQGTYEQYF.